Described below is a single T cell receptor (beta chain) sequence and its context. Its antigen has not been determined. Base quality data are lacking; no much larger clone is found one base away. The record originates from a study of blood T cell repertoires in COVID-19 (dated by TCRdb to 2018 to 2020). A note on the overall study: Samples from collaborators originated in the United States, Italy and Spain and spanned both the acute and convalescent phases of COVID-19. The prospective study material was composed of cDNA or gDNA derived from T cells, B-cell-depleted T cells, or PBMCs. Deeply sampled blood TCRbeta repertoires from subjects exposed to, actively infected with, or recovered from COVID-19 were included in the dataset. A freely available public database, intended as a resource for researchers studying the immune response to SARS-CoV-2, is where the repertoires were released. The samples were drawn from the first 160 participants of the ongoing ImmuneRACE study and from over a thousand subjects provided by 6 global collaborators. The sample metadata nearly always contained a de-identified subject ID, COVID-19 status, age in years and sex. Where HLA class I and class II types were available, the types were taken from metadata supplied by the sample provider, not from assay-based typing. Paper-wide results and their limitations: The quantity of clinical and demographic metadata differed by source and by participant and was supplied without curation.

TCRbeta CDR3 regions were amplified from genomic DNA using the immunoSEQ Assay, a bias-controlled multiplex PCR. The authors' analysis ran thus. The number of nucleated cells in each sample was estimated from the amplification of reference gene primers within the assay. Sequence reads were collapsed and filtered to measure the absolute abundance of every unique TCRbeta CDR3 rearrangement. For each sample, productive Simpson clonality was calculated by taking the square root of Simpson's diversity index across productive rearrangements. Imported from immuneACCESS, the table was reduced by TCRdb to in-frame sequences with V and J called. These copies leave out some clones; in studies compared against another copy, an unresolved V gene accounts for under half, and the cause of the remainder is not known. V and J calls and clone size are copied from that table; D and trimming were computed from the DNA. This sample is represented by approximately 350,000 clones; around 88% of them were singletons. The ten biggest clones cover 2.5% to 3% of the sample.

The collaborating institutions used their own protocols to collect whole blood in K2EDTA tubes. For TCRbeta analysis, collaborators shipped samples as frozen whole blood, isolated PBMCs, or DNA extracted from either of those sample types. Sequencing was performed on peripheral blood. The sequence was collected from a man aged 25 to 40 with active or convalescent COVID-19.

The sequenced DNA is TGTGCCAGCAGCTTAGGTTCCTCAGGGGAAAACACCATATATTTT. It is translated as CASSLGSSGENTIYF. The chain is encoded by TRBV13 joined to TRBJ1-3; 6 matching bases give a weak D call of TRBD1. From the cysteine up to the phenylalanine, the CDR3 has a length of 15 residues. Only the CDR3 DNA stays, 45 bases, in frame from base 1. The germline V gene (reference sequence) yields PRHDT for CDR1 and FYEKMQ for CDR2. V was cut back by 0 bases and J by 6 bases, leaving a gap of 12 bases between them.